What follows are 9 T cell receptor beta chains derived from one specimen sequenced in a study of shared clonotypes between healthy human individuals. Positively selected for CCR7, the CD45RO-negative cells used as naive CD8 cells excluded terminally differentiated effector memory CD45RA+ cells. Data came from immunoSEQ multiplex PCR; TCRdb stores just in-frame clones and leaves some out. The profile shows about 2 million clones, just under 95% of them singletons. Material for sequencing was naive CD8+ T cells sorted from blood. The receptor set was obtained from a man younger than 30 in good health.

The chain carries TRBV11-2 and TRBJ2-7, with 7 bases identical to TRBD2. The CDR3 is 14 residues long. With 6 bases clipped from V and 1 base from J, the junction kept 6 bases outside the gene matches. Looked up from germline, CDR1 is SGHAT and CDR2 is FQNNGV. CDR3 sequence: CASRPGGSSYEQYF. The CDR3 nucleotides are TGTGCCAGCAGACCGGGAGGTAGTTCCTACGAGCAGTACTTC.

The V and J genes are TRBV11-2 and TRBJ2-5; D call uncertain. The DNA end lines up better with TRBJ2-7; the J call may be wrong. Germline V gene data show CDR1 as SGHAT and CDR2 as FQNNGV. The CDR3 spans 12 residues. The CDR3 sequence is CASSLTGYEQYF. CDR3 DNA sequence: TGTGCCAGCAGCTTAACGGGCTACGAGCAGTACTTC.

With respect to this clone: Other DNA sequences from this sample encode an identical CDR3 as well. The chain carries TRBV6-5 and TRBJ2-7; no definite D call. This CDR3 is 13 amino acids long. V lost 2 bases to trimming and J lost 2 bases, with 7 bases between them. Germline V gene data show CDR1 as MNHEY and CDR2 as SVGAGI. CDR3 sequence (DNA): TGTGCCAGCAGTTACGCCGAAACCTACGAGCAGTACTTC. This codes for CASSYAETYEQYF.

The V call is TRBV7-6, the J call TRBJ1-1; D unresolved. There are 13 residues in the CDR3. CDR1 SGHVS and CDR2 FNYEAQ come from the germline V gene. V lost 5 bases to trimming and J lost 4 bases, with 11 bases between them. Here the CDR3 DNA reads TGTGCCAGCAGCCCACCGAAGGGCACTGAAGCTTTCTTT. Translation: CASSPPKGTEAFF.

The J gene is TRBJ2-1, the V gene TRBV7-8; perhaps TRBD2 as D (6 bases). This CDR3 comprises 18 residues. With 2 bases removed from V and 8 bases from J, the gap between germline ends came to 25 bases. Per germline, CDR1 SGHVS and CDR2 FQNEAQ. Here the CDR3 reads CASSLPIAAPAQGDEQFF. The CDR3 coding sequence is TGTGCCAGCAGCTTACCGATAGCGGCTCCTGCCCAGGGTGATGAGCAGTTCTTC. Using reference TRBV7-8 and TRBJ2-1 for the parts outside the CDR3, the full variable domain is GAGVSQSPRYKVAKRGQDVALRCDPISGHVSLFWYQQALGQGPEFLTYFQNEAQLDKSGLPSDRFFAERPEGSVSTLKIQRTQQEDSAVYLCASSLPIAAPAQGDEQFFGPGTRLTVL.

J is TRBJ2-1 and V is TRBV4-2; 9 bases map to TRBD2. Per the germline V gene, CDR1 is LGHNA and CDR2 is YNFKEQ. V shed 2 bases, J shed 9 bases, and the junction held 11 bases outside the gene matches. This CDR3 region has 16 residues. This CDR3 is CASSQSLAGPAAEQFF. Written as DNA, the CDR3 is TGTGCCAGCAGCCAATCTCTAGCGGGGCCAGCAGCTGAGCAGTTCTTC.

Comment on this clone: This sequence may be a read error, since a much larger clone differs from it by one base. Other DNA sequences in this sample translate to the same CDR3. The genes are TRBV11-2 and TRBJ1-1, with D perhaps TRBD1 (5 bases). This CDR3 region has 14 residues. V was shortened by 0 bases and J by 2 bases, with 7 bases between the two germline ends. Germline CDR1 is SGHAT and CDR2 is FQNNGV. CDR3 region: CASSLEGVNTEAFF. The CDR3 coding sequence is TGTGCCAGCAGCTTAGAGGGGGTTAACACTGAAGCTTTCTTT.

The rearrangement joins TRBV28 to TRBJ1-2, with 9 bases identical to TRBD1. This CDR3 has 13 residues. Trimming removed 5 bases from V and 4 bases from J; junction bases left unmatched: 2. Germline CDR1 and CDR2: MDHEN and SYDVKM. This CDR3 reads CASSLQGAYGYTF. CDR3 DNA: TGTGCCAGCAGTCTACAGGGGGCCTATGGCTACACCTTC.

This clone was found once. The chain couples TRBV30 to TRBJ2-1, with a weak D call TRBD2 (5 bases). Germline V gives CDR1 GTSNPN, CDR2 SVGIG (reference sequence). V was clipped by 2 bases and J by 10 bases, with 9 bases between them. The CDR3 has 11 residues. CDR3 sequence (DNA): TGTGCCTGGAGTATTAGCGAAGAGCAGTTCTTC. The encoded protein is CAWSISEEQFF.